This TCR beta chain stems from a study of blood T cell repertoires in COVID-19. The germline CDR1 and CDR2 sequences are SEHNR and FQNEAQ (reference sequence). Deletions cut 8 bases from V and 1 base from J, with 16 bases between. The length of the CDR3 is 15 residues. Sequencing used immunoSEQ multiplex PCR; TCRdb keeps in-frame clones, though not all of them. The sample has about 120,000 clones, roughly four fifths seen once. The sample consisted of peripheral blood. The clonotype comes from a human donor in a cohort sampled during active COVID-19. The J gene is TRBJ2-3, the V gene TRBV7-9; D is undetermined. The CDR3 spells CASWSQAQGTDTQYF. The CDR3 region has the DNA TGTGCCAGCTGGTCCCAGGCCCAAGGCACAGATACGCAGTATTTT.